The 12 T cell receptor beta chains in this list originate from one sample, sequenced in a study of neurological immune-mediated disorders. TCRdb processed the 5' RACE reads anew with MiXCR; each CDR3 protein has one entry. The sample holds approximately 59,000 distinct CDR3 sequences, roughly 5% seen once. The sample comprised PBMCs. The receptors were sampled from a human donor with multiple sclerosis. The donor label of this sample is uncertain.

This clonotype occurred a few times. The V call is TRBV15, the J call TRBJ2-2; weak D call: TRBD2 (5 bases). CDR1 and CDR2 from the germline V gene are LNHNV and YYDKDF (reference sequence). Trimming cost V 5 bases and J 2 bases, with 6 bases left between them. The CDR3 is 13 residues long. The CDR3 sequence: CATSDYNTGELFF. CDR3 sequence (DNA): TGTGCCACCAGCGACTATAACACCGGGGAGCTGTTTTTT.

The chain carries TRBV28 and TRBJ2-6, with a possible D match to TRBD1 (6 bases). Trimming removed 5 bases from V and 2 bases from J, with 10 bases in between. The CDR3 loop spans 15 amino acids. Germline CDR1 MDHEN, CDR2 SYDVKM. CDR3 nucleotide sequence: TGTGCCAGCAGTCCACAGGGTCCTGGGGCCAACGTCCTGACTTTC. Translated, it gives CASSPQGPGANVLTF.

This clonotype is judged medium-sized. The V call is TRBV9, the J call TRBJ2-5, with 10 bases fitting TRBD2. J was trimmed by 1 base and V by 0 bases; bases with no gene match: 3. Per germline, CDR1 SGDLS and CDR2 YYNGEE. The CDR3 loop spans 16 amino acids. CDR3 region: CASSVASGGAQETQYF. The DNA for the CDR3 is TGTGCCAGCAGCGTAGCTAGCGGGGGTGCCCAAGAGACCCAGTACTTC.

The chain uses TRBV11-3 and TRBJ1-5; D gene ambiguous. V lost 3 bases, J lost 9 bases, and 15 bases lay in between. This CDR3 has 14 amino acids. From germline, CDR1 is SGHNT and CDR2 YENEEA. CDR3 protein: CASSFPRGMRPQHF. CDR3 in DNA: TGTGCCAGCAGCTTCCCCCGAGGAATGCGGCCCCAGCATTTT.

This clonotype was seen repeatedly, ten times or more. The rearrangement links TRBV5-1 to TRBJ1-2; D gene uncertain. CDR1 is SGHRS and CDR2 is YFSETQ in the germline V gene. Between the trimmed V and J ends, which lost 0 bases and 4 bases, there was a span of 13 bases. The CDR3 consists of 15 residues. For the CDR3, the DNA is TGCGCCAGCAGCTTGGACGAGGGAACGCCCTATGGCTACACCTTC. Protein: CASSLDEGTPYGYTF.

This clonotype has ten or more counts. V and J are TRBV6-5 and TRBJ2-1; D might be TRBD1 or TRBD2, each matching 6 bases. The CDR3 extends over 11 amino acids. The germline V and J ends were trimmed by 6 bases and 9 bases, with 9 bases remaining between them. Germline CDR1 is MNHEY and CDR2 is SVGAGI. The CDR3 here is CASSSGAEQFF. The DNA for the CDR3 is TGTGCCAGCAGCTCGGGGGCTGAGCAGTTCTTC.

This clonotype was seen ten or more times. V gene TRBV20-1 combines with J gene TRBJ2-1; the D gene is possibly TRBD1 (6 bases). CDR3 length: 13 residues. Germline CDR1 is DFQATT and CDR2 is SNEGSKA (reference sequence). The V gene lost 4 bases and the J gene lost 6 bases, with 13 bases spanning the gap. The DNA of the CDR3 is TGCAGTGCTAACAGGGACCTACGCAATGAGCAGTTCTTC. Translation: CSANRDLRNEQFF.

This clonotype appeared many times. The V and J genes are TRBV7-8 and TRBJ1-6, with D perhaps TRBD1 (5 bases). Germline CDR1 SGHVS, CDR2 FQNEAQ. This CDR3 has 14 residues. The V gene lost 4 bases and the J gene lost 6 bases, with 10 bases spanning the gap. The CDR3 sequence is CASSSGLFNSPLHF. CDR3 in DNA: TGTGCCAGCAGCTCAGGGCTCTTTAATTCACCCCTCCACTTT.

The table lists this clonotype with many counts. The CDR3 spells CSARGGQGGYGYTF. The DNA of the CDR3 is TGCAGTGCTAGAGGGGGACAGGGTGGCTATGGCTACACCTTC. This chain uses TRBV20-1 with TRBJ1-2; TRBD1 matches 9 bases. The CDR3 spans 14 residues. Germline-derived CDR1 and CDR2 are DFQATT and SNEGSKA (reference sequence). The J segment lost 4 bases and the V segment lost 1 base, leaving 4 bases of the junction unmatched.

This clonotype showed up many times. The V and J genes are TRBV5-1 and TRBJ2-2; unclear D gene. The CDR3 extends over 13 amino acids. The V end lost 4 bases, the J end lost 4 bases, and 8 bases lay between the germline ends. Germline lookup yields CDR1 SGHRS and CDR2 YFSETQ. The CDR3 reads CASSRQVTGELFF. In nucleotides, the CDR3 is TGCGCCAGCAGCCGACAAGTCACCGGGGAGCTGTTTTTT.

This clonotype was seen ten or more times. This rearrangement joins TRBV4-2 to TRBJ1-5, with TRBD1 as a possible D gene (5 bases). The CDR3 runs to 15 residues. The V gene lost 3 bases and the J gene lost 1 base, with 10 bases spanning the gap. Germline loops: CDR1 LGHNA, CDR2 YNFKEQ. The CDR3 is CASSHSRDSNQPQHF. The CDR3 DNA is TGTGCCAGCAGCCACTCCCGGGACAGCAATCAGCCCCAGCATTTT.

This clonotype was detected ten times or more. The CDR3 reads CASRPGLVPYEQYF. The DNA of the CDR3 is TGTGCCAGCAGGCCGGGACTAGTCCCCTACGAGCAGTACTTC. The J gene is TRBJ2-7, the V gene TRBV6-6, with 8 bases that match TRBD2. The CDR3 spans 14 residues. With V trimmed by 6 bases and J by 2 bases, 6 bases remained unmatched. The germline CDR1 and CDR2 sequences are MNHNY and SVGAGI (reference sequence).